Listed below are T cell receptor beta chains from one sample, sequenced in a study of HIV-infected patients and healthy controls. TCRdb fed the 5' RACE reads into MiXCR, producing one record per CDR3 protein. Of around 9,000 distinct CDR3 sequences detected, 5.8% appear once; the ten largest clones hold 7.7%. Material for sequencing was blood. These receptors all stem from an adult in good health. Both conserved end residues are part of each CDR3. A D gene is named only where the DNA matches it firmly. Size is omitted from some rows. Given values are once, few, many or a class for expanded clones.

v_gene: TRBV6-6
abundance: once
j_gene: TRBJ2-2
d_gene: TRBD2
CDR3aa: CASLTSPGELVF
CDR3nt: TGTGCCAGCCTGACTAGCCCCGGGGAGCTGGTTTTT

v_gene: TRBV7-9
abundance: medium-sized
j_gene: TRBJ2-3
d_gene: TRBD2
CDR3aa: CASSLAERDTDTQYF
CDR3nt: TGTGCCAGCAGCTTAGCGGAGCGGGACACAGATACGCAGTATTTT

v_gene: TRBV7-9
abundance: .
j_gene: TRBJ1-6
d_gene: .
CDR3aa: CASSENQNSPLHF
CDR3nt: TGTGCCAGCAGCGAGAACCAAAATTCACCCCTCCACTTT

v_gene: TRBV6-5
abundance: medium-sized
j_gene: TRBJ2-5
d_gene: .
CDR3aa: CASSSGTRRTQYF
CDR3nt: TGTGCCAGCAGTTCCGGGACGCGGAGGACCCAGTACTTC

v_gene: TRBV3-1
abundance: many
j_gene: TRBJ1-5
d_gene: .
CDR3aa: CASSQDIDQPQHF
CDR3nt: TGTGCCAGCAGCCAAGATATAGATCAGCCCCAGCATTTT

v_gene: TRBV7-2
abundance: medium-sized
j_gene: TRBJ1-1
d_gene: .
CDR3aa: CASSLVGSGQVAFF
CDR3nt: TGTGCCAGCAGCTTAGTTGGGTCAGGGCAGGTGGCTTTCTTT

v_gene: TRBV12-3/TRBV12-4
abundance: few
j_gene: TRBJ1-2
d_gene: .
CDR3aa: CASSYSNGYTF
CDR3nt: TGTGCCAGCAGCTACTCTAATGGCTACACCTTC

v_gene: TRBV29-1
abundance: many
j_gene: TRBJ2-5
d_gene: .
CDR3aa: CSVGTDPETQYF
CDR3nt: TGCAGCGTGGGGACTGACCCAGAGACCCAGTACTTC

v_gene: TRBV4-2
abundance: .
j_gene: TRBJ2-1
d_gene: .
CDR3aa: CASSQEGSSPYNEQFF
CDR3nt: TGTGCCAGCAGCCAAGAGGGTAGCAGCCCCTACAATGAGCAGTTCTTC

v_gene: TRBV19
abundance: many
j_gene: TRBJ2-1
d_gene: .
CDR3aa: CASSIGYNEQFF
CDR3nt: TGTGCCAGTAGTATAGGTTACAATGAGCAGTTCTTC

v_gene: TRBV5-1
abundance: medium-sized
j_gene: TRBJ2-3
d_gene: .
CDR3aa: CASSWDAPITDTQYF
CDR3nt: TGCGCCAGCAGCTGGGACGCTCCGATTACAGATACGCAGTATTTT

v_gene: TRBV12-5
abundance: medium-sized
j_gene: TRBJ2-1
d_gene: .
CDR3aa: CASGLYDNEQFF
CDR3nt: TGTGCTAGTGGTTTGTATGACAATGAGCAGTTCTTC

v_gene: TRBV28
abundance: many
j_gene: TRBJ1-5
d_gene: TRBD1
CDR3aa: CASSLSGQGTYSNQPQHF
CDR3nt: TGTGCCAGCAGTTTATCTGGACAGGGAACTTATAGCAATCAGCCCCAGCATTTT

v_gene: TRBV6-1
abundance: many
j_gene: TRBJ1-5
d_gene: TRBD1
CDR3aa: CASSELEGGGQPQHF
CDR3nt: TGTGCCAGCAGTGAATTGGAGGGAGGGGGCCAGCCCCAGCATTTT

v_gene: TRBV30
abundance: medium-sized
j_gene: TRBJ2-3
d_gene: .
CDR3aa: CAWQTADTQYF
CDR3nt: TGTGCCTGGCAGACAGCAGATACGCAGTATTTT

v_gene: TRBV12-3/TRBV12-4
abundance: many
j_gene: TRBJ1-2
d_gene: TRBD1
CDR3aa: CASSSRQGEFSGYTF
CDR3nt: TGTGCCAGCAGTTCACGACAGGGGGAGTTCAGCGGCTACACCTTC

v_gene: TRBV6-2/TRBV6-3
abundance: medium-sized
j_gene: TRBJ2-7
d_gene: .
CDR3aa: CASSYGTSAEQYF
CDR3nt: TGTGCCAGCAGTTACGGAACCAGCGCCGAGCAGTACTTC

v_gene: TRBV6-6
abundance: many
j_gene: TRBJ2-6
d_gene: .
CDR3aa: CASSGGANVLTF
CDR3nt: TGTGCCAGCAGTGGTGGGGCCAACGTCCTGACTTTC

v_gene: TRBV7-2
abundance: few
j_gene: TRBJ2-1
d_gene: TRBD2
CDR3aa: CASSMTSGGANEQFF
CDR3nt: TGTGCCAGCAGCATGACTAGCGGGGGGGCCAATGAGCAGTTCTTC

v_gene: TRBV28
abundance: many
j_gene: TRBJ2-3
d_gene: .
CDR3aa: CASRLWSTDTQYF
CDR3nt: TGTGCCAGCAGATTATGGAGCACAGATACGCAGTATTTT

v_gene: TRBV7-8
abundance: .
j_gene: TRBJ2-3
d_gene: TRBD1
CDR3aa: CASKPDRGRDTQYF
CDR3nt: TGTGCCAGCAAGCCGGACAGGGGGCGAGATACGCAGTATTTT

v_gene: TRBV7-2
abundance: many
j_gene: TRBJ1-1
d_gene: .
CDR3aa: CASSLRFGTEAFF
CDR3nt: TGTGCCAGCAGCCTCCGATTCGGCACTGAAGCTTTCTTT

v_gene: TRBV12-3/TRBV12-4
abundance: many
j_gene: TRBJ1-2
d_gene: TRBD1
CDR3aa: CASSPSRGRLIGYTF
CDR3nt: TGTGCCAGCAGCCCCTCTAGGGGGCGGTTGATCGGCTACACCTTC

v_gene: TRBV11-2
abundance: .
j_gene: TRBJ1-6
d_gene: .
CDR3aa: CASSFGASPLHF
CDR3nt: TGTGCCAGCAGCTTTGGAGCGTCACCCCTCCACTTT

v_gene: TRBV4-2
abundance: medium-sized
j_gene: TRBJ2-5
d_gene: .
CDR3aa: CASSQETEETQYF
CDR3nt: TGTGCCAGCAGCCAAGAAACCGAAGAGACCCAGTACTTC

v_gene: TRBV2
abundance: medium-sized
j_gene: TRBJ1-1
d_gene: .
CDR3aa: CASSDREKSEAFF
CDR3nt: TGTGCCAGCAGTGATAGAGAGAAGAGTGAAGCTTTCTTT

v_gene: TRBV11-1
abundance: many
j_gene: TRBJ2-1
d_gene: .
CDR3aa: CASSLYRGGSYNEQFF
CDR3nt: TGTGCCAGCAGCTTATACAGGGGAGGATCCTACAATGAGCAGTTCTTC

v_gene: TRBV7-2
abundance: many
j_gene: TRBJ1-1
d_gene: .
CDR3aa: CASSLDGVNTEAFF
CDR3nt: TGTGCCAGCAGCTTAGATGGGGTGAACACTGAAGCTTTCTTT

v_gene: TRBV7-8
abundance: large
j_gene: TRBJ2-1
d_gene: .
CDR3aa: CASSLSLYNEQFF
CDR3nt: TGTGCCAGCAGCTTAAGCCTATACAATGAGCAGTTCTTC

v_gene: TRBV12-3/TRBV12-4
abundance: .
j_gene: TRBJ2-4
d_gene: TRBD2
CDR3aa: CASSLGGSGRAVDIQYF
CDR3nt: TGTGCCAGCAGTTTAGGGGGCAGCGGGAGGGCCGTAGACATTCAGTACTTC

v_gene: TRBV4-1
abundance: many
j_gene: TRBJ1-4
d_gene: TRBD1
CDR3aa: CASSQLTGGNEKLFF
CDR3nt: TGCGCCAGCAGCCAGCTGACAGGGGGTAACGAAAAACTGTTTTTT

v_gene: TRBV28
abundance: many
j_gene: TRBJ2-1
d_gene: TRBD2
CDR3aa: CASSLWGSGRKKNEQFF
CDR3nt: TGTGCCAGCAGTTTATGGGGGAGCGGGAGGAAAAAAAATGAGCAGTTCTTC

v_gene: TRBV20-1
abundance: medium-sized
j_gene: TRBJ2-3
d_gene: .
CDR3aa: CSASGNAEDTQYF
CDR3nt: TGCAGTGCTTCGGGGAACGCGGAAGATACGCAGTATTTT

v_gene: TRBV28
abundance: medium-sized
j_gene: TRBJ1-4
d_gene: TRBD1
CDR3aa: CASRTAGTGGEKLFF
CDR3nt: TGTGCCAGCAGAACCGCCGGGACAGGAGGTGAAAAACTGTTTTTT

v_gene: TRBV2
abundance: few
j_gene: TRBJ1-3
d_gene: .
CDR3aa: CASSERGDTIYF
CDR3nt: TGTGCCAGCAGTGAACGCGGAGACACCATATATTTT

v_gene: TRBV7-2
abundance: few
j_gene: TRBJ2-7
d_gene: .
CDR3aa: CASSLSGTMSSYEQYF
CDR3nt: TGTGCCAGCAGCTTATCCGGGACGATGAGCTCCTACGAGCAGTACTTC

v_gene: TRBV7-9
abundance: few
j_gene: TRBJ2-2
d_gene: .
CDR3aa: CASSPGLSVVNTGELFF
CDR3nt: TGTGCCAGCAGCCCAGGACTATCAGTTGTAAACACCGGGGAGCTGTTTTTT

v_gene: TRBV7-6
abundance: few
j_gene: TRBJ2-7
d_gene: .
CDR3aa: CASSRRTDGEQYF
CDR3nt: TGTGCCAGCAGCCGTCGGACCGACGGCGAGCAGTACTTC

v_gene: TRBV2
abundance: medium-sized
j_gene: TRBJ1-6
d_gene: TRBD1
CDR3aa: CASSPPGQGNSPLHF
CDR3nt: TGTGCCAGCAGTCCACCGGGACAGGGCAATTCACCCCTCCACTTT

v_gene: TRBV7-2
abundance: medium-sized
j_gene: TRBJ1-5
d_gene: .
CDR3aa: CASSPKGRSNQPQHF
CDR3nt: TGTGCCAGCAGCCCGAAGGGCAGATCTAATCAGCCCCAGCATTTT

v_gene: TRBV20-1
abundance: medium-sized
j_gene: TRBJ2-5
d_gene: TRBD2
CDR3aa: CSADSSSGPGETQYF
CDR3nt: TGCAGTGCTGACTCCTCTAGCGGGCCGGGGGAGACCCAGTACTTC

v_gene: TRBV10-3
abundance: many
j_gene: TRBJ2-3
d_gene: TRBD2
CDR3aa: CATVAGGQADTQYF
CDR3nt: TGTGCCACCGTAGCGGGAGGTCAGGCAGATACGCAGTATTTT

v_gene: TRBV7-9
abundance: many
j_gene: TRBJ2-4
d_gene: .
CDR3aa: CASSLALTLLAKNIQYF
CDR3nt: TGTGCCAGCAGCTTAGCGCTGACTCTACTAGCCAAAAACATTCAGTACTTC

v_gene: TRBV5-1
abundance: medium-sized
j_gene: TRBJ2-5
d_gene: TRBD2
CDR3aa: CASSMTSGGQETQYF
CDR3nt: TGCGCCAGCAGCATGACTAGCGGGGGGCAAGAGACCCAGTACTTC